This T cell receptor (beta chain) originates from a study of T cells in Graves' hyperthyroidism and ophthalmopathy. General observations from the study: Most thyroid-expanded clonotypes above 0.001 were also found in blood.

Between the trimmed V and J ends, which lost 6 bases and 5 bases, there was a span of 13 bases. The CDR3 extends over 13 amino acids. Ophthalmopathy cases scored 3 or more on the Clinical Activity Score and 4 or more on NOSPECS grade, with duration below 3 months. The CDR3 regions of TCR beta were amplified from RNA transcripts. The HTBI primer set served for first-round RT-PCR of the TCR CDR3. MiXCR, run by TCRdb on the multiplex PCR reads, gives a single entry per CDR3 protein. The profile shows over 300,000 distinct CDR3 sequences, approximately 13% of them singletons. The table lists this clonotype with many counts. Its antigen is currently unknown.

The chain uses TRBV12-3 or TRBV12-4 and TRBJ2-5; D is uncertain. This sequence was found in a middle-aged woman with Graves' ophthalmopathy. The sample consisted of blood. The chain's CDR3 is CASRAPRSETQYF. The DNA of the CDR3 is TGTGCCAGCAGGGCCCCTAGGTCGGAGACCCAGTACTTC.